The text below deals with one TCR beta chain. This specimen comes from a study of CD8 T cells in Susac syndrome. CDR3 length equals 13 residues. The V gene lost 1 base and the J gene lost 5 bases, with 9 bases spanning the gap. Germline V CDR1 and CDR2: SGHNT, YYREEE (reference sequence). TCR beta from blood CD8+ and CD4+ T cells was sequenced. The multiple sclerosis control group consisted of treatment-naive patients whose relapsing-remitting disease, which was either stable or active, fulfilled revised McDonald criteria. Negative isolation yielded the CD8+ and CD4+ T cells, while FACS enriched the TEMRA cells. With random hexamers, 0.5 to 1 ug RNA was reverse transcribed. The amplification used immunoSEQ multiplex PCR on TCR beta CDR3; it spanned 54 Vbeta and 13 Jbeta. TCRdb analysed the immunoSEQ multiplex PCR reads with MiXCR anew, one entry per CDR3 protein. The data hold about 430,000 distinct CDR3 sequences, with approximately 85% observed a single time.

The rearrangement joins TRBV5-4 to TRBJ2-5; D remains ambiguous. This TCR was recovered from a human donor with multiple sclerosis. The sample consisted of CD8+ T cells from PBMCs. In DNA, the CDR3 is TGTGCCAGCAGCTTGACCCCCCCGGAGACCCAGTACTTC. Protein product: CASSLTPPETQYF.